This TCR beta chain was sequenced for a study of Ad26.COV2.S vaccination and SARS-CoV-2 variants. Sequencing used immunoSEQ multiplex PCR; TCRdb keeps in-frame clones, though not all of them. Among over 300,000 clones listed, about four fifths were seen once. Specified treatment: around 19 received Ad26.COV2.S at low or high dose, single or two shots; several received placebo; per-sample allocation not given. Sampling happened 63 days after the first vaccine or placebo injection. The germline CDR1 and CDR2 sequences are PRHDT and FYEKMQ (reference sequence). The CDR3 is 15 residues long. With V trimmed by 4 bases and J by 1 base, 6 bases remained unmatched. Study-wide results and caveats: Vaccinees displayed broader spike-specific TCR repertoires than placebo recipients.

For this clone: Its antigen is as yet unknown.

Sequences were derived from peripheral blood, sampled in a trial of Ad26.COV2.S vaccine versus placebo. This TCR was sampled from a person aged 18-60 years who received the Ad26.COV2.S COVID-19 vaccine or a placebo. The genes are TRBV13 and TRBJ1-1, with TRBD1 identical over 7 bases. As DNA, the CDR3 is TGTGCCAGCAGCTCTACTAGACAGGGGAACACTGAAGCTTTCTTT. Residues: CASSSTRQGNTEAFF.